Listed below are T cell receptor beta chains from one sample, sequenced in a study of CD8 T cells in ankylosing spondylitis. From the 5' RACE reads, TCRdb called clonotypes with MiXCR, one entry per CDR3 protein. The sample carries about 440,000 distinct CDR3 sequences, approximately 17% recorded once. The sequenced sample consisted of blood, either unsorted or a sorted T cell fraction (not recorded which). The receptors derive from a male donor with ankylosing spondylitis. The CDR3 runs from the conserved cysteine through the conserved F or W.

J gene,CDR3 length,V gene,CDR3 protein
TRBJ1-5,14,TRBV28,CASRAEYSNQPQHF
TRBJ2-1,14,TRBV9,CASSGGASYNEQFF
TRBJ1-5,15,TRBV5-1,CASSLEGDSNQPQHF
TRBJ2-5,13,TRBV5-4,CASSRTEQETQYF
TRBJ2-7,14,TRBV20-1,CSACHSGTGDEQYF
TRBJ2-1,13,TRBV6-2/TRBV6-3,CASTDSAYNEQFF
TRBJ2-1,17,TRBV6-5,CASSYSRRSGRVHEQFF
TRBJ1-1,15,TRBV5-1,CASSLERDRNTEAFF
TRBJ1-2,16,TRBV12-3/TRBV12-4,CASSLGSAAAPHGYTF
TRBJ2-1,12,TRBV6-2/TRBV6-3,CASSLDRHEQFF
TRBJ1-2,13,TRBV7-2,CASRGRTVNGYTF
TRBJ1-6,15,TRBV12-3/TRBV12-4,CASTASRSYNSPLHF
TRBJ2-7,16,TRBV7-2,CASSLASQGGPYEQYF
TRBJ1-2,14,TRBV5-6,CASSLRQPNYGYTF
TRBJ1-1,18,TRBV3-1,CASSQGIGQGFLNTEAFF
TRBJ2-1,13,TRBV12-3/TRBV12-4,CASRGRQATALVF
TRBJ2-7,14,TRBV29-1,CSVVAGGPSYEQYF
TRBJ2-7,17,TRBV20-1,CSAKDVAGEKFSYEQYF
TRBJ1-6,13,TRBV2,CASRPGPSSPLHF
TRBJ2-6,14,TRBV5-1,CASRQVSGANVLTF
TRBJ2-4,13,TRBV20-1,CSGGPSAKNIQYF
TRBJ1-5,14,TRBV27,CASSFMVGNQPQHF
TRBJ1-5,15,TRBV5-6,CASSSYDRGDQPQHF
TRBJ1-1,15,TRBV12-3/TRBV12-4,CASSFFGRMNTEAFF
TRBJ2-7,18,TRBV3-1,CASSQESVAGGSSYEQYF
TRBJ2-1,12,TRBV20-1,CSVQPGYNEQFF
TRBJ2-1,14,TRBV9,CASSLPRTGGEQFF
TRBJ2-1,13,TRBV12-3/TRBV12-4,CASSPDVGNEQFF
TRBJ2-7,15,TRBV27,CASSLGHPDPYEQYF
TRBJ2-7,13,TRBV28,CASSRRQGNKQYF
TRBJ2-1,19,TRBV3-1,CASSREKTSGGAGYNEQFF
TRBJ2-7,15,TRBV27,CASSSLAGGRYEQYF
TRBJ2-6,17,TRBV5-1,CASSLEAGYSGANVLTF
TRBJ1-1,14,TRBV2,CASSGQGMNTEAFF
TRBJ2-3,14,TRBV4-3,CASSPQGASDTQYF
TRBJ1-5,15,TRBV9,CASSVGQGDRQPQHF
TRBJ2-4,18,TRBV3-1,CASSPGLRTHLAKNIQYF
TRBJ2-7,14,TRBV20-1,CSALVAGGIYEQYF
TRBJ2-3,14,TRBV20-1,CSARDPGIADTQYF
TRBJ2-2,16,TRBV3-1,CASKVLAAGGTGELFF
TRBJ1-5,15,TRBV28,CASSLGVQGRQPQHF
TRBJ1-1,13,TRBV28,CAVAGVPNTEAFF
TRBJ2-6,15,TRBV5-6,CASRPLYSGANVLTF
TRBJ2-5,15,TRBV18,CASSQLAGVAETQYF
TRBJ2-1,12,TRBV10-3,CAIRGDRNEQFF
TRBJ2-2,12,TRBV12-3/TRBV12-4,CASSPYGGELFF
TRBJ2-5,13,TRBV2,CASSEAWGGTQYF
TRBJ1-4,15,TRBV24-1,CATSEGGGGGGKLFF
TRBJ1-6,13,TRBV6-1,CASTRVQDSPLHF
TRBJ1-1,13,TRBV12-3/TRBV12-4,CASSSLGRSEAFF